This T cell receptor (beta chain) was observed in a study of neurological immune-mediated disorders. In its sample, this clonotype was seen many times. TCRdb used MiXCR to reprocess the 5' RACE reads, holding one entry per CDR3 protein. Here the sample spans 84,000 or so distinct CDR3 sequences, 10% to 13% being singletons. CDR1 SGDLS and CDR2 YYNGEE come from the germline V gene. V was clipped by 2 bases and J by 0 bases, with 5 bases between them. The CDR3 extends over 13 amino acids. This TCR was sampled from a man between 35 and 55 years old in good health. Sequencing input: PBMCs. The gene calls are TRBV9 and TRBJ1-1; no clear D gene. CDR3 in DNA: TGTGCCAGCAGCGTTACAGTGAACACTGAAGCTTTCTTT. Protein: CASSVTVNTEAFF.